This TCR beta chain is drawn from a study of blood T cell repertoires in COVID-19. Study-wide context: Donors in the United States, Italy and Spain gave samples during acute or convalescent COVID-19. In each case, the material was cDNA or gDNA derived from T cells, B-cell-depleted T cells, or PBMCs.

The germline CDR1 and CDR2 sequences are MNHEY and SMNVEV (reference sequence). V lost 6 bases and J 2 bases, leaving 14 bases between the germline ends. The CDR3 has 14 residues. Profiling relied on immunoSEQ multiplex PCR, and the TCRdb table lists in-frame clones only, not all of them. This table has around 230,000 clones, 85% to 90% appearing once. A single count supports this clone. This clonotype was obtained from a man over 45 with COVID-19, enrolled during active disease. The chain couples TRBV27 to TRBJ2-7, with D perhaps TRBD2 (5 bases). Material for sequencing was peripheral blood. The CDR3: CASRRLITAYEQYF. The CDR3 nucleotides are TGTGCCAGCAGGAGACTAATAACCGCCTACGAGCAGTACTTC.